The 20 T cell receptor beta chains listed next were all sequenced from one sample in a study of neurological immune-mediated disorders. TCRdb reanalysed the 5' RACE reads using MiXCR and keeps one entry per CDR3 protein. The sample consists of roughly 80,000 distinct CDR3 sequences, 5.5% to 6.5% of them appearing once. Stated time point: longitudinal time-point 2. Sequencing input: PBMCs. These TCRs come from an older woman with multiple sclerosis.

This clonotype has a count of ten or more. This chain connects TRBV5-1 to TRBJ1-1, with 8 bases lining up with TRBD1. Germline V gene data show CDR1 as SGHRS and CDR2 as YFSETQ. With 4 bases clipped from V and 4 bases from J, the junction kept 6 bases outside the gene matches. CDR3 size: 14 residues. This chain's CDR3 is CASSMTGEATEAFF. The CDR3 DNA reads TGCGCCAGCAGCATGACAGGGGAGGCCACTGAAGCTTTCTTT.

V usage is TRBV27 and J usage is TRBJ2-2; D not resolved. The germline V gene has CDR1 MNHEY and CDR2 SMNVEV (reference sequence). Trimming left V 5 bases short and J 3 bases short, with 10 bases between. This CDR3 is 14 amino acids long. This chain's CDR3 is CASSLGSYTGELFF. The CDR3 DNA follows: TGTGCCAGCAGTCTCGGGTCGTACACCGGGGAGCTGTTTTTT.

This clonotype was counted ten times or more. As DNA, the CDR3 is TGTGCCAGCAGTGCCTCGGGCCTTTCGGCCACTGAAGCTTTCTTT. This sequence encodes CASSASGLSATEAFF. The chain uses TRBV12-3 or TRBV12-4 and TRBJ1-1, with no clear D. This CDR3 has 15 amino acids. V lost 5 bases to trimming and J lost 4 bases, with 17 bases between them.

This clonotype was picked up many times. The chain is built from TRBV6-6 and TRBJ1-4; TRBD1 aligns across 8 bases. The CDR3 is 16 amino acids. Germline lookup yields CDR1 MNHNY and CDR2 SVGAGI (reference sequence). V trimming: 2 bases; J trimming: 5 bases; junction bases outside the gene matches: 7. The CDR3 nucleotides read TGTGCCAGCAGTTACGGTGGACGGACAGGGAATGAAAAACTGTTTTTT. Its translation: CASSYGGRTGNEKLFF.

This clonotype was seen many times. The chain employs TRBV7-2 and TRBJ1-2; D might be TRBD1 (6 bases). The V end was cut by 2 bases, the J end by 2 bases, with 15 bases between. The CDR3 is 16 amino acids. CDR1 and CDR2 from the germline V gene are SGHTA and FQGNSA. This CDR3 reads CASSLSQGRTNYGYTF. DNA for the CDR3: TGTGCCAGCAGCTTATCGCAGGGGAGGACAAACTATGGCTACACCTTC.

DNA of the CDR3: TGTGCCAGCAGCCCCGGAGACACCATATATTTT. It translates to CASSPGDTIYF. V gene TRBV7-9 combines with J gene TRBJ1-3; D is undetermined. V dropped 5 bases and J dropped 8 bases, with 7 bases sitting between them. This CDR3 has 11 amino acids. In germline, CDR1 is SEHNR, CDR2 FQNEAQ (reference sequence).

This clonotype was seen at least ten times. The V gene is TRBV24-1, the J gene TRBJ2-2; D unclear. CDR1 and CDR2 (germline): KGHDR, SFDVKD. V shed 4 bases and J shed 4 bases, with 15 bases lying between them. The CDR3 has 16 residues. CDR3 region: CATSDRKAQITGELFF. The CDR3 region has the DNA TGTGCCACCAGTGACCGAAAAGCACAGATCACCGGGGAGCTGTTTTTT.

In its sample, this clonotype was seen a few times. V usage is TRBV6-5 and J usage is TRBJ1-3; D call uncertain. The CDR3 extends over 12 amino acids. The germline V and J ends were trimmed by 6 bases and 0 bases, with 3 bases remaining between them. Germline CDR1 reads MNHEY; CDR2 reads SVGAGI. CDR3 protein: CASRDSGNTIYF. CDR3 DNA: TGTGCCAGCAGGGACTCTGGAAACACCATATATTTT.

By frequency in the sample, this clonotype is medium-sized. The chain couples TRBV3-1 to TRBJ1-1; D gene ambiguous. Germline lookup yields CDR1 LGHDT and CDR2 YNNKEL (reference sequence). This CDR3 contains 12 residues. Trimming stripped 1 base from V and 10 bases from J, with 10 bases between. CDR3 amino acids: CASSQGVTRAFF. The CDR3 DNA follows: TGTGCCAGCAGCCAAGGGGTTACGAGAGCTTTCTTT.

This clonotype was detected many times. CDR3 in amino acids: CASSEPGEISPLHF. CDR3 DNA sequence: TGTGCCAGCAGTGAACCGGGAGAAATTTCACCCCTCCACTTT. This chain joins TRBV25-1 and TRBJ1-6; D remains unclear. Germline CDR1 reads MGHDK; CDR2 reads SYGVNS. Deletions cut 2 bases from V and 9 bases from J, with 11 bases between. The CDR3 is made up of 14 amino acids.

This clonotype has ten or more counts. The gene calls are TRBV20-1 and TRBJ2-1; TRBD2 matches at 12 bases. From germline, CDR1 is DFQATT and CDR2 SNEGSKA (reference sequence). V lost 5 bases, J lost 8 bases, and 7 bases stayed unmatched. The CDR3 spans 14 residues. CDR3 nucleotides: TGCAGTGCTGCCGGGACTAGCGGGTGGTATGAGCAGTTCTTC. This gives the protein CSAAGTSGWYEQFF.

This clonotype was recorded many times. J is TRBJ1-5 and V is TRBV29-1, with D unresolved. Looked up from germline, CDR1 is SQVTM and CDR2 is ANQGSEA. The V end lost 0 bases, the J end lost 4 bases, and 10 bases lay between the germline ends. The CDR3 is 14 amino acids. Here the CDR3 DNA reads TGCAGCGTTGAAGATGGAGGGTCTAATCAGCCCCAGCATTTT. Amino acid sequence: CSVEDGGSNQPQHF.

The chain employs TRBV5-1 and TRBJ2-7; 9 nucleotides line up with TRBD1. This CDR3 is built from 15 residues. After removal of 4 bases from V and 1 base from J, the junction contained 6 bases not matched to a gene. In germline, CDR1 is SGHRS, CDR2 YFSETQ. The CDR3 region is CASSGPGQGSYEQYF. As DNA, the CDR3 is TGCGCCAGCAGCGGACCGGGACAGGGATCCTACGAGCAGTACTTC.

In its sample, this clonotype was seen many times. This sequence joins TRBV7-6 and TRBJ1-3; D uncertain. V was trimmed by 5 bases and J by 7 bases, leaving 12 bases between them. Germline values: CDR1 SGHVS, CDR2 FNYEAQ. The CDR3 covers 13 residues. The CDR3 region is CASSDYYLNTIYF. For the CDR3, the DNA is TGTGCCAGCAGCGACTACTATTTGAACACCATATATTTT.

This clonotype was detected many times. The CDR3 here is CSVEPRAGEAFF. The CDR3 coding sequence is TGCAGCGTTGAGCCTCGAGCAGGGGAAGCTTTCTTT. The chain combines TRBV29-1 with TRBJ1-1; the D gene is possibly TRBD1 (5 bases). The CDR3 loop spans 12 amino acids. Germline V gives CDR1 SQVTM, CDR2 ANQGSEA. Between the trimmed V and J ends, which lost 3 bases and 8 bases, there was a span of 13 bases.

This clonotype was seen many times. The chain is built from TRBV27 and TRBJ2-7, with 7 bases identical to TRBD1. V shed 3 bases and J 3 bases; nucleotides not matched to a gene: 11. Germline V gene data show CDR1 as MNHEY and CDR2 as SMNVEV (reference sequence). The CDR3 spans 16 residues. The CDR3 bases are TGTGCCAGCAGTTTCAACAGGGGCGGATATAACTACGAGCAGTACTTC. This sequence encodes CASSFNRGGYNYEQYF.

Many counts were recorded for this clonotype. The chain recombines TRBV20-1 with TRBJ2-7, with 8 bases identical to TRBD2. This CDR3 is 17 amino acids long. Germline CDR1 is DFQATT and CDR2 is SNEGSKA (reference sequence). The ends lost 0 bases at V and 2 bases at J; junction bases unmatched: 12. The CDR3 DNA reads as TGCAGTGCTAGAGATCGGGGGCGAGCGGGGGCCGCCTACGAGCAGTACTTC. This gives the protein CSARDRGRAGAAYEQYF.

The table lists this clonotype with many counts. The V and J genes are TRBV6-2 or TRBV6-3 and TRBJ2-7, with 9 bases identical to TRBD1. This CDR3 is 15 amino acids long. V lost 4 bases and J lost 6; bases outside the gene matches: 10. Germline CDR1 MNHEY, CDR2 SVGEGT. This chain's CDR3 is CASSSAGTGLSEQYF. In DNA form, the CDR3 reads TGTGCCAGCAGTTCGGCCGGGACAGGGTTGAGCGAGCAGTACTTC.

The table lists this clonotype with a few counts. This may come from a read error, since a much larger clone is one base off. V gene TRBV20-1 combines with J gene TRBJ1-2; D not certain. Germline V CDR1 and CDR2: DFQATT, SNEGSKA (reference sequence). The CDR3 has 12 amino acids. Trimming removed 6 bases at V and 7 bases at J, with 15 bases between. CDR3 amino acids: CSALRTTTGYTF. DNA of the CDR3: TGCAGTGCCCTCCGGACGACGACTGGCTACACCTTC.

At least ten counts were recorded for this clonotype. This chain links TRBV12-3 or TRBV12-4 with TRBJ1-4; 7 bases agree with TRBD1. This CDR3 comprises 14 residues. J lost 7 bases, V lost 5 bases, and 7 bases had no gene match. The CDR3 is CASSGQVFGEKLFF. The CDR3 nucleotides read TGTGCCAGCAGTGGACAGGTTTTTGGTGAAAAACTGTTTTTT.